The present T cell receptor beta chain was sequenced within a study of blood T cell repertoires in COVID-19. Data came from immunoSEQ multiplex PCR; TCRdb stores just in-frame clones and leaves some out. The table lists 310,000 or so clones, 90% of them singletons. The receptor comes from a woman aged 18-29 years with acute COVID-19. Source material: PBMCs or T cells enriched from blood (not recorded which).

CDR3 nucleotide sequence: TGCGCCAGCAGCCAAGGGGGGCTAGCGGGGCACGAGCAGTACTTC. This gives the protein CASSQGGLAGHEQYF. The rearrangement joins TRBV4-1 to TRBJ2-7, with TRBD2 identical over 9 bases. Germline assignment: CDR1 MGHRA and CDR2 YSYEKL. The CDR3 extends over 15 amino acids. Trimming at V came to 1 base and at J to 5 bases, leaving 6 bases not matched to a gene.